This passage covers 3 T cell receptor beta chains from one sample sequenced in a study of blood T cell repertoires in COVID-19. Libraries were prepared by immunoSEQ multiplex PCR; TCRdb keeps only in-frame clonotypes and omits some of them. Of 150,000 to 200,000 clones in the sample, roughly 84% were seen once. The source material was peripheral blood. These receptors originate from a person aged 70 to 79 with COVID-19, enrolled during active disease.

This clone showed up just once. The chain couples TRBV19 to TRBJ1-1; the D gene is possibly TRBD1 (6 bases). The ends were cut back, 10 bases at V and 5 bases at J, with 17 bases in the middle. CDR1 and CDR2 from the germline V gene are LNHDA and SQIVND (reference sequence). The CDR3 totals 13 residues. The chain's CDR3 is CATTTGWGTEAFF. The CDR3 bases are TGTGCCACCACGACAGGATGGGGGACTGAAGCTTTCTTT.

This clone is a singleton in its sample. The gene calls are TRBV6-4 and TRBJ2-1, with TRBD2 matching 8 bases. Germline CDR1 MRHNA, CDR2 SNTAGT. The CDR3 consists of 14 residues. The V gene end was trimmed by 2 bases and the J gene end by 9 bases; junction bases not matched to a gene: 6. As DNA, the CDR3 is TGTGCCAGCAGTGACCGGGAGGCGGGGGGTGAGCAGTTCTTC. Its translation: CASSDREAGGEQFF.

This clone is labeled large (0.1 to 1%). The rearrangement joins TRBV6-5 to TRBJ2-5; 12 bases fit TRBD2. Looked up from germline, CDR1 is MNHEY and CDR2 is SVGAGI. This CDR3 spans 15 amino acids. Unmatched junction bases numbered 4, after V lost 6 bases and J lost 2 bases. CDR3 in amino acids: CASRKTSGGQETQYF. The CDR3 DNA reads TGTGCCAGCAGAAAGACTAGCGGGGGACAAGAGACCCAGTACTTC.